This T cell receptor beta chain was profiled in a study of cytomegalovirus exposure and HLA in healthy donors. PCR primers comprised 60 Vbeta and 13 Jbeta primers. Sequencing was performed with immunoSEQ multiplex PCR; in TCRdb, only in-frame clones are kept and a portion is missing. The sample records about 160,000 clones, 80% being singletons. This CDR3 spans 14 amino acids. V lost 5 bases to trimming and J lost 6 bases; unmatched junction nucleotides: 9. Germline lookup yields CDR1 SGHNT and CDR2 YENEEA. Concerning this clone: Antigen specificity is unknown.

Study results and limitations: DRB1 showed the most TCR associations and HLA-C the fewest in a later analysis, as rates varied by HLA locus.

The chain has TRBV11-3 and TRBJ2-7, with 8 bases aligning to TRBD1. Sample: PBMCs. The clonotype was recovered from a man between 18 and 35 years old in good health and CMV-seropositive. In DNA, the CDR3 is TGTGCCAGCAGCCCCGGACAGGGAAGGAGCGAGCAGTACTTC. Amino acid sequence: CASSPGQGRSEQYF.